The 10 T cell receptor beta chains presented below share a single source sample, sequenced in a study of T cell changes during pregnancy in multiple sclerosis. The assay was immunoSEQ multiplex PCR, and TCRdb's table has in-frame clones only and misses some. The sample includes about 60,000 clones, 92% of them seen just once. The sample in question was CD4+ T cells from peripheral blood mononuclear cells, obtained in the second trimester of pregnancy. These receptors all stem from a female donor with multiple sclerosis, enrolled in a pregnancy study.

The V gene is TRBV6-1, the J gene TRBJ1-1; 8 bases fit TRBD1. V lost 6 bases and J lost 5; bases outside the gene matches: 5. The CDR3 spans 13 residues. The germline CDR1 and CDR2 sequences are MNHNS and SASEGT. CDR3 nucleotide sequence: TGTGCCAGCAGGACAGGGGTAGAGACTGAAGCTTTCTTT. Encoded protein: CASRTGVETEAFF.

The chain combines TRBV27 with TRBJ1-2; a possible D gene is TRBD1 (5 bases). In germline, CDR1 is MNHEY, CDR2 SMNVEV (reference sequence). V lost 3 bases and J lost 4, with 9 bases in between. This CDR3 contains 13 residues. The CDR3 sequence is CASSFREGYGYTF. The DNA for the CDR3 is TGTGCCAGCAGTTTCAGGGAAGGCTATGGCTACACCTTC.

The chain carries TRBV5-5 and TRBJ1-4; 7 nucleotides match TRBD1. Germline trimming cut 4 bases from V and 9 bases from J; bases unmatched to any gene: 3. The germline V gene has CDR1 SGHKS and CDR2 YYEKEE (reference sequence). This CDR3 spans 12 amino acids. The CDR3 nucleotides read TGTGCCAGCAGCGGGACAGTAAAAAAACTGTTTTTT. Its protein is CASSGTVKKLFF.

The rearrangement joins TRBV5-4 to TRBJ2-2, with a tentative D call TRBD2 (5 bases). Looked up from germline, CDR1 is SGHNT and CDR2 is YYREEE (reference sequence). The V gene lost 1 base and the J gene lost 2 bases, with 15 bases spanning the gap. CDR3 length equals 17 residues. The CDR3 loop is CASSLRAGWKNTGELFF. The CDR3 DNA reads TGTGCCAGCAGCTTGAGGGCGGGCTGGAAAAACACCGGGGAGCTGTTTTTT.

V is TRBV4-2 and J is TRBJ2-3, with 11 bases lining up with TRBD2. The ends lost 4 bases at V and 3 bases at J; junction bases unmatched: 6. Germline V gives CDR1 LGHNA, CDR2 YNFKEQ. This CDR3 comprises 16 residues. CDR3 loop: CASSPLLAGDTDTQYF. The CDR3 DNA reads TGTGCCAGCAGCCCCCTACTAGCGGGGGATACAGATACGCAGTATTTT.

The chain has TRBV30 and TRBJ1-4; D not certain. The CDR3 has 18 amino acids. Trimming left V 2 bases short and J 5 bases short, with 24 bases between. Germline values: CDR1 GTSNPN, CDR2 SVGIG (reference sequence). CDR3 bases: TGTGCCTGGAGTAAAGTGGTGGCAGGCTCAATATCAAATGAAAAACTGTTTTTT. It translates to CAWSKVVAGSISNEKLFF.

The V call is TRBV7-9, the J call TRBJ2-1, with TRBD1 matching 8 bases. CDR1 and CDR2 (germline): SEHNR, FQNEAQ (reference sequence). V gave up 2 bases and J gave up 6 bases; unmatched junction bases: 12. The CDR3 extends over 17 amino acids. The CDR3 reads CASSLRPPGGASNEQFF. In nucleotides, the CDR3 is TGTGCCAGCAGCTTAAGGCCCCCAGGGGGCGCGAGCAATGAGCAGTTCTTC.

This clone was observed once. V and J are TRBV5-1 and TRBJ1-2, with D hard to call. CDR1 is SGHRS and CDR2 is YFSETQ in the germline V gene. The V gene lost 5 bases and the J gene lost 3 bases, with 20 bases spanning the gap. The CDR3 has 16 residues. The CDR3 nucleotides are TGCGCCAGCAGGACCACCGGGTCTCTGTGGGACTATGGCTACACCTTC. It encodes CASRTTGSLWDYGYTF. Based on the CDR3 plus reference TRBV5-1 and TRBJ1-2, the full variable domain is KAGVTQTPRYLIKTRGQQVTLSCSPISGHRSVSWYQQTPGQGLQFLFEYFSETQRNKGNFPGRFSGRQFSNSRSEMNVSTLELGDSALYLCASRTTGSLWDYGYTFGSGTRLTVV.

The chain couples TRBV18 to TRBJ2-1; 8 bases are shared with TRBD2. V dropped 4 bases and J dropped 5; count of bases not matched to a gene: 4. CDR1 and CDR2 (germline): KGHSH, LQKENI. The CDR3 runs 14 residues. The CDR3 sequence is CASSLGTSNNEQFF. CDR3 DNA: TGTGCCAGCTCACTTGGGACTAGTAACAATGAGCAGTTCTTC.

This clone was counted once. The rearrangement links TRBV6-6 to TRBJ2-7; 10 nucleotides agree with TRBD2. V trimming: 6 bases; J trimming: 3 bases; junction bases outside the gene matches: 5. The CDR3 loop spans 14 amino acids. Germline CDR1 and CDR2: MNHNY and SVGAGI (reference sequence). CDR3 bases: TGTGCCAGCAGCTCGATAGCGGGAGGCTACGAGCAGTACTTC. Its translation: CASSSIAGGYEQYF.